The following is a T cell receptor (delta chain) sequence with its context. The target antigen is unknown. The sorted cells were CD3+ Vdelta1+ Vdelta2- thymocytes from alphabeta-depleted thymus. RNA was extracted from the cells and then reverse transcribed. The CDR3 regions were amplified by multiplex PCR from V-gene primers to a constant-region primer. TCRdb re-called the multiplex PCR reads with CATT. The sample consists of tens of thousands of delta-chain clones, 25% to 30% of them appearing once. The CDR3 is 18 residues long. The ends lost 0 bases at V and 1 base at J; junction bases unmatched: 9. Germline V gene lookup returns CDR1 TSWWSYY and CDR2 QGS. The data are from a study of Vδ1+ human thymocytes. Notes on the study in general: Thymic TRG and TRD repertoires appeared highly polyclonal, with Gaussian CDR3 length distributions. About 20% of thymic delta-chain sequences were Vdelta2, with few Vdelta3, unlike blood Vdelta1+ controls.

The V and J genes are TRDV1 and TRDJ1, with 9 bases aligning to TRDD2. The material sequenced was Vdelta1+ gamma-delta thymocytes from the thymus. Subset reported: FACS-sorted CD3+ TCRalphabeta- TCRVdelta1+ TCRVdelta2- thymocytes. This TCR came from a boy younger than two who had congenital heart surgery. The CDR3 is CALGELLPTSLGTDKLIF. In DNA, the CDR3 is TGTGCTCTTGGGGAACTCCTTCCTACCTCCCTAGGCACCGATAAACTCATCTTT.